This entry lists 27 T cell receptor beta chains sequenced from one sample in a study of patients and donors after allogeneic stem cell transplantation. TCRdb fed the RT-PCR reads into MiXCR, producing one record per CDR3 protein. The sample includes about a million distinct CDR3 sequences, roughly 17% seen only once; the top ten take roughly 6%. The sequenced sample was blood, either unsorted or a sorted T cell fraction (not recorded which). The origin of the receptors is a human donor who was either an allogeneic HSCT recipient or a stem cell or donor lymphocyte infusion donor (not recorded which). It is not recorded whose cells these are; they may come from a transplant donor.

This clonotype was found a few times. The J gene is TRBJ2-5, the V gene TRBV2; D gene ambiguous. V lost 8 bases and J lost 2, with 6 bases in between. Germline V gene lookup returns CDR1 SNHLY and CDR2 FYNNEI. The CDR3 runs 11 residues. The CDR3 is CASGEQETQYF. The CDR3 nucleotides read TGTGCCAGCGGCGAACAAGAGACCCAGTACTTC. Combining the CDR3 with reference TRBV2 and TRBJ2-5 gives the whole variable domain EPEVTQTPSHQVTQMGQEVILRCVPISNHLYFYWYRQILGQKVEFLVSFYNNEISEKSEIFDDQFSVERPDGSNFTLKIRSTKLEDSAMYFCASGEQETQYFGPGTRLLVL.

This clonotype turned up a few times. CDR3 amino acids: CASSRDEAKNIQYF. The CDR3 DNA follows: TGCGCCAGCAGCCGAGACGAGGCCAAAAACATTCAGTACTTC. The V and J genes are TRBV4-1 and TRBJ2-4; unclear D gene. Germline CDR1 is MGHRA and CDR2 is YSYEKL. This CDR3 spans 14 amino acids. The ends were cut back, 4 bases at V and 1 base at J, with 8 bases in the middle.

The chain is built from TRBV12-3 or TRBV12-4 and TRBJ2-2; 8 bases match TRBD1. Trimming took 7 bases from V and 4 from J; bases not matched to a gene: 5. The CDR3 consists of 14 residues. In nucleotides, the CDR3 is TGTGCCAGCACCCGCACAGGGGGCACCGGGGAGCTGTTTTTT. Encoded protein: CASTRTGGTGELFF.

V is TRBV2 and J is TRBJ1-1; D perhaps matches TRBD1 (5 bases). The ends were cut back, 8 bases at V and 7 bases at J, with 17 bases in the middle. The CDR3 extends over 13 amino acids. The germline CDR1 and CDR2 sequences are SNHLY and FYNNEI. CDR3 in DNA: TGTGCCAGCGGACAAGGAAGGGGACGTGAAGCTTTCTTT. This encodes CASGQGRGREAFF.

The chain is built from TRBV5-1 and TRBJ2-3, with a tentative D call TRBD1 (6 bases). The V end was cut by 0 bases, the J end by 2 bases, with 13 bases between. The CDR3 runs to 16 residues. CDR1 is SGHRS, CDR2 YFSETQ, per germline. The CDR3 coding sequence is TGCGCCAGCAGCTTGGGGACAGCGATTATCACAGATACGCAGTATTTT. Amino acid sequence: CASSLGTAIITDTQYF. Full variable domain (missing parts from reference TRBV5-1 and TRBJ2-3): KAGVTQTPRYLIKTRGQQVTLSCSPISGHRSVSWYQQTPGQGLQFLFEYFSETQRNKGNFPGRFSGRQFSNSRSEMNVSTLELGDSALYLCASSLGTAIITDTQYFGPGTRLTVL.

CDR3 protein: CASSGGGSPYNEQFF. The DNA of the CDR3 is TGTGCCAGCAGCGGAGGCGGGAGCCCCTACAATGAGCAGTTCTTC. The rearrangement links TRBV9 to TRBJ2-1; 7 bases line up with TRBD2. Germline V gene sequence: CDR1 SGDLS, CDR2 YYNGEE. This CDR3 has 15 residues. Trimming removed 3 bases from V and 2 bases from J; junction bases left unmatched: 5.

The gene calls are TRBV4-3 and TRBJ2-7; no clear D. The CDR3 length is 12 residues. The V gene lost 0 bases and the J gene lost 6 bases, with 6 bases spanning the gap. Germline CDR1 LGHNA, CDR2 YSLEER. In nucleotides, the CDR3 is TGCGCCAGCAGCCAAGATGTTGGCGAGCAGTACTTC. Its protein product is CASSQDVGEQYF.

This clonotype was seen only a few times. J is TRBJ2-5 and V is TRBV5-6; possibly TRBD2 for D (5 bases). The CDR3 is 13 amino acids. With 1 base removed from V and 5 bases from J, the gap between germline ends came to 9 bases. The germline gives CDR1 SGHDT, CDR2 YYEEEE. The CDR3 coding sequence is TGTGCCAGCAGCTTGCAGGACTGGGAGACCCAGTACTTC. Amino acid sequence: CASSLQDWETQYF.

This clonotype was picked up many times. This chain links TRBV29-1 with TRBJ1-1; a weak D match, TRBD1 (5 bases). Trimming shortened V by 6 bases and J by 1 base, and 9 bases separated the two germline ends. The CDR3 spans 12 residues. Germline V gene lookup returns CDR1 SQVTM and CDR2 ANQGSEA. CDR3 sequence: CSVQGSNTEAFF. As DNA, the CDR3 is TGCAGCGTCCAGGGATCGAACACTGAAGCTTTCTTT. The full variable domain, rest sourced from reference TRBV29-1 and TRBJ1-1, is SAVISQKPSRDICQRGTSLTIQCQVDSQVTMMFWYRQQPGQSLTLIATANQGSEATYESGFVIDKFPISRPNLTFSTLTVSNMSPEDSSIYLCSVQGSNTEAFFGQGTRLTVV.

The CDR3 spells CASSLGAGVEQFF. The DNA of the CDR3 is TGTGCCAGCAGCCTCGGGGCGGGAGTCGAGCAGTTCTTC. The chain uses TRBV7-8 and TRBJ2-1; 7 nucleotides match TRBD2. With V trimmed by 5 bases and J by 10 bases, 8 bases remained unmatched. Germline V gene lookup returns CDR1 SGHVS and CDR2 FQNEAQ. The CDR3 contains 13 residues.

This clonotype was seen a few times. The chain combines TRBV7-3 with TRBJ2-2; no clear D gene. CDR3 size: 12 residues. The germline V gene has CDR1 SGHTA and CDR2 FQGTGA. Trimming pared 4 bases from V and 6 bases from J, leaving 6 bases between. The DNA of the CDR3 is TGTGCCAGCAGCTCGATCCCCGGGGAGCTGTTTTTT. Amino acid sequence: CASSSIPGELFF.

The rearrangement links TRBV30 to TRBJ2-5; no clear D gene. Per germline, CDR1 GTSNPN and CDR2 SVGIG (reference sequence). The CDR3 contains 12 residues. Trimming removed 2 bases at V and 0 bases at J, with 4 bases between. The CDR3 here is CAWSRNQETQYF. CDR3 nucleotide sequence: TGTGCCTGGAGTCGGAACCAAGAGACCCAGTACTTC. The full variable domain, in which reference TRBV30 and TRBJ2-5 provide the parts outside the CDR3, is SQTIHQWPATLVQPVGSPLSLECTVEGTSNPNLYWYRQAAGRGLQLLFYSVGIGQISSEVPQNLSASRPQDRQFILSSKKLLLSDSGFYLCAWSRNQETQYFGPGTRLLVL.

The chain couples TRBV7-8 to TRBJ2-7, with D perhaps matching TRBD1 (5 bases). Trimming removed 6 bases at V and 0 bases at J, with 12 bases between. CDR3 length: 14 residues. Germline V gives CDR1 SGHVS, CDR2 FQNEAQ. CDR3 sequence reads: CASSSGPDSYEQYF. In DNA, the CDR3 is TGTGCCAGCAGTTCAGGGCCGGACTCCTACGAGCAGTACTTC.

This clonotype was seen a few times. The chain links TRBV4-1 to TRBJ1-4; D perhaps matches TRBD1 (5 bases). CDR3 length: 16 amino acids. V lost 0 bases and J lost 6, with 14 bases in between. Germline V gene sequence: CDR1 MGHRA, CDR2 YSYEKL. CDR3 nucleotide sequence: TGCGCCAGCAGCCAAGAAGGGGCAGGGTATGATGAAAAACTGTTTTTT. It is translated as CASSQEGAGYDEKLFF.

This clonotype was detected many times. This chain joins TRBV12-3 or TRBV12-4 and TRBJ1-2; 8 nucleotides match TRBD1. The CDR3 is made up of 15 amino acids. V dropped 5 bases and J dropped 2; count of bases not matched to a gene: 7. DNA for the CDR3: TGTGCCAGCAGTCCCAGGACAGGGAGAAACTATGGCTACACCTTC. It codes for CASSPRTGRNYGYTF.

The chain carries TRBV27 and TRBJ1-1, with D maybe TRBD1 (5 bases). This CDR3 contains 14 residues. Germline loops: CDR1 MNHEY, CDR2 SMNVEV (reference sequence). Trimming cost V 4 bases and J 4 bases, with 13 bases left between them. In DNA, the CDR3 is TGTGCCAGCAGTTCGAGGGGATGGGGCACTGAAGCTTTCTTT. This encodes CASSSRGWGTEAFF.

About this clonotype itself: The junction shows a germline mismatch at one end, possibly a read error. The chain combines TRBV3-1 with TRBJ2-5, with 7 bases fitting TRBD1. The CDR3 contains 14 residues. Germline CDR1 LGHDT, CDR2 YNNKEL (reference sequence). CDR3 sequence reads: CASSQDTAGTVGNF. The CDR3 DNA follows: TGTGCCAGCAGCCAAGATACCGCAGGGACAGTAGGGAACTTC.

The gene calls are TRBV5-1 and TRBJ2-1; TRBD2 matches 14 bases. The ends lost 0 bases at V and 2 bases at J; junction bases unmatched: 7. The germline V gene encodes CDR1 SGHRS and CDR2 YFSETQ. This CDR3 has 19 residues. The chain's CDR3 is CASSLDGTSGRRTYNEQFF. In nucleotides, the CDR3 is TGCGCCAGCAGCTTGGACGGGACTAGCGGGAGAAGGACCTACAATGAGCAGTTCTTC.

This clonotype was seen only a few times. This sequence joins TRBV3-1 and TRBJ2-5, with D possibly being TRBD1 or TRBD2 (5 bases each). Trimming removed 1 base at V and 0 bases at J, with 18 bases between. The CDR3 consists of 18 residues. Germline lookup yields CDR1 LGHDT and CDR2 YNNKEL (reference sequence). The CDR3 protein is CASSQVGLSGTYQETQYF. In nucleotides, the CDR3 is TGTGCCAGCAGCCAAGTGGGGCTCTCCGGGACCTACCAAGAGACCCAGTACTTC.

The genes are TRBV12-3 or TRBV12-4 and TRBJ1-1, with no clear D. CDR3 length equals 11 residues. V gave up 5 bases and J gave up 3 bases, with 4 bases separating them. DNA of the CDR3: TGTGCCAGCAGTATCTACACTGAAGCTTTCTTT. Amino acid sequence: CASSIYTEAFF.

This clonotype was counted between two and nine times. This chain joins TRBV2 and TRBJ2-1, with D maybe TRBD2 (5 bases). The CDR3 spans 11 residues. Germline V lookup: CDR1 SNHLY, CDR2 FYNNEI. V was clipped by 4 bases and J by 15 bases, with 13 bases between them. The DNA for the CDR3 is TGTGCCAGCAGTGGCGGACTCTCAAGGTTCTTC. Encoded protein: CASSGGLSRFF.

This clonotype was recorded many times. V gene TRBV27 combines with J gene TRBJ1-2, with a possible D match to TRBD1 (6 bases). The CDR3 is 13 residues long. Germline loops: CDR1 MNHEY, CDR2 SMNVEV (reference sequence). Trimming cost V 6 bases and J 4 bases, with 12 bases left between them. CDR3 coding DNA: TGTGCCAGCAGATTAGGGGGTTCCTATGGCTACACCTTC. As protein: CASRLGGSYGYTF.

This clonotype has just a few counts. The rearrangement joins TRBV5-1 to TRBJ1-1, with 9 bases fitting TRBD1. V shed 4 bases, J shed 4 bases, and the junction held 8 bases outside the gene matches. CDR3 length: 15 amino acids. Per germline, CDR1 SGHRS and CDR2 YFSETQ. In DNA, the CDR3 is TGCGCCAGCAGCGTGGGACAGGGAGGGAGCACTGAAGCTTTCTTT. Translated, it gives CASSVGQGGSTEAFF.

The sample holds a few counts of this clonotype. The chain recombines TRBV24-1 with TRBJ2-4; no firm D call. V was shortened by 5 bases and J by 2 bases, with 21 bases between the two germline ends. From germline, CDR1 is KGHDR and CDR2 SFDVKD. The CDR3 loop spans 18 amino acids. The CDR3 DNA reads as TGTGCCACCAGTGGTCCAGCCCCCGATACTGTGACCAAAAACATTCAGTACTTC. It is translated as CATSGPAPDTVTKNIQYF.

This rearrangement joins TRBV12-3 or TRBV12-4 to TRBJ1-5; D gene unclear. The V and J ends lost 2 bases and 4 bases respectively, with 12 bases between them. This CDR3 has 15 residues. The DNA of the CDR3 is TGTGCCAGCAGTTTATGGGGATCAAGAAATCAGCCCCAGCATTTT. It encodes CASSLWGSRNQPQHF.

Regarding this clonotype: This could be a read error, since a much larger clone is one nucleotide away. The chain uses TRBV20-1 and TRBJ1-2, with D hard to call. This CDR3 has 13 residues. CDR1 DFQATT and CDR2 SNEGSKA come from the germline V gene (reference sequence). In nucleotides, the CDR3 is TGCAGTGCAAGGTCCCCATCTAACTATGGCTACTCCTTC. It specifies CSARSPSNYGYSF.

This chain joins TRBV2 and TRBJ1-2; D ambiguous. Trimming cost V 1 base and J 5 bases, with 8 bases left between them. This CDR3 is 13 amino acids long. Germline CDR1 reads SNHLY; CDR2 reads FYNNEI. The CDR3 bases are TGTGCCAGCAGTGAAGGAAGGGTTTATGGCTACACCTTC. Translating it yields CASSEGRVYGYTF.